A single sample is the source of the 24 T cell receptor beta chains below, sequenced in a study of regulatory T cells in long-lasting Graves disease. With iRepertoire HTBI primers and Arm-PCR of CDR3 regions, TCR beta libraries were built. TCRdb re-analysed the multiplex PCR reads in MiXCR, keeping a single row per CDR3 protein. The sample lists approximately 480,000 distinct CDR3 sequences; 15% to 20% were seen once. Regarding time point: newly diagnosed GD, antithyroid drugs for less than 3 months. Extracted PBMC RNA gave rise to the TCR library. These data were likewise used in another study, on T cells in Graves' hyperthyroidism and ophthalmopathy.

The source material was peripheral blood mononuclear cells (PBMCs), sampled at new diagnosis, from a patient treated with antithyroid drugs. Receptors were obtained from a man in his forties or fifties with Graves disease.

The chain carries TRBV12-3 or TRBV12-4 and TRBJ2-5; unclear D gene. This CDR3 comprises 13 residues. The V end was cut by 10 bases, the J end by 3 bases, with 15 bases between. In DNA form, the CDR3 reads TGTGCCATCCTCGTTGGCCCGGAAGAGACCCAGTACTTC. Encoded protein: CAILVGPEETQYF.

This clonotype showed up many times. The chain joins TRBV3-1 to TRBJ2-7; 7 nucleotides agree with TRBD1. The CDR3 has 13 amino acids. Trimming took 5 bases from V and 7 from J; bases not matched to a gene: 8. Germline loops: CDR1 LGHDT, CDR2 YNNKEL (reference sequence). CDR3 in DNA: TGTGCCAGCAGCGTTAGACAGGGTTGGGAGCAGTACTTC. It codes for CASSVRQGWEQYF.

The V gene is TRBV7-9, the J gene TRBJ1-1; D remains ambiguous. The germline gives CDR1 SEHNR, CDR2 FQNEAQ (reference sequence). The CDR3 runs to 13 residues. Trimming removed 4 bases from V and 5 bases from J, with 11 bases in between. This chain's CDR3 is CASSSDSGTEAFF. Written as DNA, the CDR3 is TGTGCCAGCAGCTCCGATTCGGGGACTGAAGCTTTCTTT.

This clonotype was counted many times. Here the CDR3 reads CASRVGADEQYF. In nucleotides, the CDR3 is TGTGCCAGCAGGGTCGGGGCTGACGAGCAGTACTTC. V is TRBV6-1 and J is TRBJ2-7, with D perhaps being TRBD1 or TRBD2 (5 bases each). Germline lookup yields CDR1 MNHNS and CDR2 SASEGT. The CDR3 extends over 12 amino acids. Trimming removed 6 bases from V and 5 bases from J, with 11 bases in between.

The chain recombines TRBV12-3 or TRBV12-4 with TRBJ2-3; 10 bases fit TRBD1. The DNA end is a closer match to TRBJ2-1, so the J assignment may be wrong. The CDR3 runs to 18 residues. The chain's CDR3 is CASSAGQGRNSRFYEQFF. The CDR3 DNA reads TGTGCCAGCAGTGCGGGACAGGGGCGAAATAGCCGTTTCTATGAGCAGTTCTTC.

This clonotype has just a few counts. This may be a read error, as it is one base from a much larger clone. The chain has TRBV30 and TRBJ2-2; 11 bases align to TRBD2. Trimming removed 6 bases from V and 5 bases from J; junction bases left unmatched: 8. CDR3 size: 15 residues. Germline V lookup: CDR1 GTSNPN, CDR2 SVGIG (reference sequence). CDR3 sequence reads: CACGTSGSGTGELFF. CDR3 sequence (DNA): TGTGCCTGCGGGACTAGCGGAAGTGGGACCGGGGAGCTGTTTTTT.

Many counts were recorded for this clonotype. The chain employs TRBV3-1 and TRBJ2-1; 10 nucleotides line up with TRBD2. Germline V gene data show CDR1 as LGHDT and CDR2 as YNNKEL (reference sequence). With 8 bases clipped from V and 4 bases from J, the junction kept 8 bases outside the gene matches. This CDR3 comprises 15 residues. The CDR3: CASPPGLAQYNEQFF. The DNA for the CDR3 is TGTGCCAGCCCCCCGGGACTAGCGCAGTACAATGAGCAGTTCTTC.

This chain uses TRBV6-8 with TRBJ2-7, with D perhaps TRBD1 (5 bases). With 6 bases removed from V and 3 bases from J, the gap between germline ends came to 18 bases. The CDR3 contains 15 residues. CDR1 is MNHGY and CDR2 is SAAAGT in the germline V gene. CDR3 in amino acids: CASSRTSTVSYEQYF. The CDR3 DNA reads as TGTGCCAGCAGCCGGACCTCGACAGTCAGCTACGAGCAGTACTTC.

In regard to this clonotype: At one end, the junction sequence differs from germline, possibly due to a read error. The chain uses TRBV7-7 and TRBJ1-5; D unresolved. The CDR3 totals 13 residues. Germline V gene lookup returns CDR1 SSHAT and CDR2 FNYEAQ (reference sequence). CDR3 amino acids: CASSLAEDRPQHF. The CDR3 coding sequence is TGTGCTAGCAGCTTAGCAGAAGACCGGCCCCAGCATTTT.

At least ten counts were recorded for this clonotype. The V gene is TRBV7-2, the J gene TRBJ2-3, with 9 bases matching TRBD2. Unmatched junction bases numbered 11, after V lost 5 bases and J lost 5 bases. Germline values: CDR1 SGHTA, CDR2 FQGNSA. The CDR3 is 16 amino acids. As DNA, the CDR3 is TGTGCCAGCAGCCCCCGTTTAAGCGGGAGGAGAGATACGCAGTATTTT. It codes for CASSPRLSGRRDTQYF.

On this clonotype itself: This may come from a read error, since a much larger clone is one base off. The chain carries TRBV11-3 and TRBJ2-1; 7 nucleotides match TRBD1. The CDR3 loop spans 12 amino acids. CDR1 and CDR2 from the germline V gene are SGHNT and YENEEA. The CDR3 coding sequence is TGTGCCAGCAGCTTAAACAGGGGAGAGCAGTCCTTC. This translates into CASSLNRGEQSF.

This clonotype was picked up many times. This chain links TRBV28 with TRBJ1-2; D might be TRBD1 (5 bases). Germline CDR1 is MDHEN and CDR2 is SYDVKM. The CDR3 consists of 16 residues. Deletions cut 8 bases from V and 6 bases from J, with 25 bases between. CDR3 sequence reads: CASQPQRGRRRDGYTF. The DNA of the CDR3 is TGTGCCAGCCAACCTCAAAGGGGAAGAAGGCGGGATGGCTACACCTTC.

This clonotype was seen many times. The J gene is TRBJ2-1, the V gene TRBV30, with TRBD2 identical over 10 bases. The V gene end was trimmed by 5 bases and the J gene end by 15 bases; junction bases not matched to a gene: 10. The CDR3 consists of 12 residues. CDR1 and CDR2 (germline): GTSNPN, SVGIG (reference sequence). The CDR3 loop is CAWDPSGSGVFF. For the CDR3, the DNA is TGTGCCTGGGACCCTAGCGGGAGTGGTGTGTTCTTC.

The genes are TRBV2 and TRBJ2-1; 9 nucleotides align to TRBD2. The V segment lost 4 bases and the J segment 9 bases; nucleotides outside the gene matches: 13. In germline, CDR1 is SNHLY, CDR2 FYNNEI. The CDR3 is 16 residues long. The CDR3 DNA reads TGTGCCAGCAGTGGGACGGGTAGCGGGAGTGGACGTGAGCAGTTCTTC. Its translation is CASSGTGSGSGREQFF.

This clonotype came up many times. V and J are TRBV20-1 and TRBJ1-3; D unclear. V lost 3 bases, J lost 0 bases, and 12 bases lay in between. The CDR3 length is 15 residues. Germline V gene data show CDR1 as DFQATT and CDR2 as SNEGSKA (reference sequence). The CDR3 DNA sequence: TGCAGTGCTAGGTCGGATCTAAACTCTGGAAACACCATATATTTT. Protein: CSARSDLNSGNTIYF.

This clonotype was counted a few times. The rearrangement joins TRBV7-9 to TRBJ2-1; D not certain. The CDR3 spans 15 residues. V lost 7 bases and J lost 5, with 18 bases in between. The V gene's germline CDR1 is SEHNR and CDR2 FQNEAQ (reference sequence). In nucleotides, the CDR3 is TGTGCCAGCACCCTGAAGGAGCGCGAAAACAATGAGCAGTTCTTC. Amino acid sequence: CASTLKERENNEQFF.

This clonotype turned up a few times. The rearrangement uses TRBV20-1 and TRBJ1-1, with 8 positions matching TRBD1. CDR3 length: 13 amino acids. Trimming at V came to 7 bases and at J to 4 bases, leaving 8 bases not matched to a gene. Per germline, CDR1 DFQATT and CDR2 SNEGSKA (reference sequence). The CDR3 DNA reads TGCAGTGGGGAGAAACAGGGGGGCACTGAAGCTTTCTTT. Translated, it gives CSGEKQGGTEAFF.

This clonotype was found many times. This sequence joins TRBV11-2 and TRBJ2-5; 10 bases are a match to TRBD2. This CDR3 has 17 residues. Per the germline V gene, CDR1 is SGHAT and CDR2 is FQNNGV. After removal of 1 base from V and 5 bases from J, the junction contained 10 bases not matched to a gene. CDR3 coding DNA: TGTGCCAGCAGCTTAGGTCCCCCGGGACTAGCGTGGGAGACCCAGTACTTC. Its translation: CASSLGPPGLAWETQYF.

The sample holds a few counts of this clonotype. A much bigger clone sits one base away, suggesting this may be a read error. The rearrangement links TRBV7-2 to TRBJ2-7, with 8 positions matching TRBD2. CDR1 SGHTA and CDR2 FQGNSA come from the germline V gene. After removal of 4 bases from V and 0 bases from J, the junction contained 2 bases not matched to a gene. The CDR3 is 14 amino acids. The CDR3 region is CASSSTSDSYEQYF. In DNA form, the CDR3 reads TGTGCCAGCAGCTCGACTAGCGACTCCTACGAGCAGTACTTC.

This clonotype was seen a few times. The rearrangement uses TRBV20-1 and TRBJ2-7; TRBD2 agrees at 7 bases. J was trimmed by 11 bases and V by 1 base; bases with no gene match: 5. The CDR3 runs 11 residues. From germline, CDR1 is DFQATT and CDR2 SNEGSKA (reference sequence). This CDR3 reads CSARADGGKYF. CDR3 nucleotide sequence: TGCAGTGCTAGAGCCGACGGGGGGAAGTACTTC.

This clonotype was detected ten times or more. The chain recombines TRBV2 with TRBJ2-1, with 12 bases that match TRBD2. The germline V gene has CDR1 SNHLY and CDR2 FYNNEI. The CDR3 consists of 15 residues. The junction had 3 bases not matched to a gene; V was cut back by 4 bases and J by 5 bases. The CDR3 DNA reads as TGTGCCAGCAGTGGACTAGCGGGAGTACACAATGAGCAGTTCTTC. Protein product: CASSGLAGVHNEQFF.

This clonotype was recorded at least ten times. The CDR3 bases are TGTGCCAGCAGCTTAGGGGGACTAGCGGGAGAGTTGTACGAGCAGTACTTC. It is translated as CASSLGGLAGELYEQYF. V gene TRBV7-9 combines with J gene TRBJ2-7; TRBD2 matches 14 bases. Germline values: CDR1 SEHNR, CDR2 FQNEAQ (reference sequence). The junction had 6 bases not matched to a gene; V was cut back by 1 base and J by 4 bases. The CDR3 spans 17 residues.

This clonotype was found many times. The chain recombines TRBV28 with TRBJ2-2; D unclear. The germline V gene has CDR1 MDHEN and CDR2 SYDVKM. This CDR3 comprises 12 residues. V lost 6 bases and J 7 bases, leaving 9 bases between the germline ends. The CDR3 DNA reads TGTGCCAGCAGGGAACAGATCGGGGAGCTGTTTTTT. Translated: CASREQIGELFF. The whole variable domain, filled in from reference TRBV28 and TRBJ2-2, reads DVKVTQSSRYLVKRTGEKVFLECVQDMDHENMFWYRQDPGLGLRLIYFSYDVKMKEKGDIPEGYSVSREKKERFSLILESASTNQTSMYLCASREQIGELFFGEGSRLTVL.

The gene calls are TRBV12-3 or TRBV12-4 and TRBJ2-5; D gene ambiguous. The CDR3 sequence is 12 residues long. Trimming took 4 bases from V and 9 from J, leaving 12 bases between them. Written as DNA, the CDR3 is TGTGCCAGCAGTTCCGGGCCCAGAGCCCAGTACTTC. Translated, it gives CASSSGPRAQYF.